What follows is one T cell receptor (beta chain) and its context. Its antigen remains unknown. The record originates from a study of shared clonotypes between healthy human individuals. Germline loops: CDR1 SEHNR, CDR2 FQNEAQ (reference sequence). Deletions cut 4 bases from V and 0 bases from J, with 15 bases between. The CDR3 has 16 amino acids. The protocol was immunoSEQ multiplex PCR, while the TCRdb copy is restricted to in-frame clones and leaves out a portion. The sample records roughly 600,000 clones, roughly 98% being singletons. The study, taken as a whole, reports: In having few donors, the study represented limited genetic and exposure-history diversity. Among a few donors, around 5% of naive CD4 clonotypes were found in common. Generation probabilities were higher for clonotypes shared across all four sorted-subset donors than for unshared ones.

Naive CD8 populations comprised CD45RO-negative cells positively selected for CCR7, excluding terminally differentiated effector memory CD45RA+ cells. The sequenced sample was naive CD8+ T cells sorted from blood. The V and J genes are TRBV7-9 and TRBJ1-1; D perhaps matches TRBD1 (6 bases). The sequence was collected from a man aged 30 to 45 in good health. CDR3 DNA: TGTGCCAGCAGCTCCCCGGACAGACATCTGAACACTGAAGCTTTCTTT. This codes for CASSSPDRHLNTEAFF.